This TCR beta chain was sequenced during a study of PD-1 blockade in classical Hodgkin lymphoma. Sequenced by immunoSEQ multiplex PCR; TCRdb stores in-frame clones only, minus some. The sample shows 4,000 to 4,500 clones, over 70% of them seen only once. Relapse after autologous stem cell transplantation occurred in every patient, and brentuximab vedotin exposure varied. Investigators isolated CD4+ T cells from thawed PBMCs through magnetic negative selection. The sample here was CD4+ T cells from blood, taken at baseline. This sequence was found in a human donor with classical Hodgkin lymphoma.

The CDR3 coding sequence is TGTGCCAGCGGCCGGGACAGGAGCCTACTTAATGAAAAACTGTTTTTT. It codes for CASGRDRSLLNEKLFF. The gene calls are TRBV7-9 and TRBJ1-4; TRBD1 aligns across 8 bases. Trimming took 8 bases from V and 4 from J; bases not matched to a gene: 12. CDR1 and CDR2 from the germline V gene are SEHNR and FQNEAQ (reference sequence). This CDR3 spans 16 amino acids.